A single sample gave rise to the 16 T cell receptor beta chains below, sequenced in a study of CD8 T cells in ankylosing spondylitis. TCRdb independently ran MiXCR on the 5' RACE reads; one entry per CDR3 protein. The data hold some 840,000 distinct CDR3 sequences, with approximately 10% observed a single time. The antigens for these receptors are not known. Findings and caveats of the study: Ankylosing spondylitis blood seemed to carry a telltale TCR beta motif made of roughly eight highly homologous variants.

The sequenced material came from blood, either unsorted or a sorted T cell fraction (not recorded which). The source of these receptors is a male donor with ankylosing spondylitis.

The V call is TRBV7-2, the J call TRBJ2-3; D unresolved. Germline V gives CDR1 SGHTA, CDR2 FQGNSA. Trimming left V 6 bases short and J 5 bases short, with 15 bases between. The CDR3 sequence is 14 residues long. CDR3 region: CASSPSANEDTQYF. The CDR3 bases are TGTGCCAGCAGTCCCTCGGCGAATGAAGATACGCAGTATTTT.

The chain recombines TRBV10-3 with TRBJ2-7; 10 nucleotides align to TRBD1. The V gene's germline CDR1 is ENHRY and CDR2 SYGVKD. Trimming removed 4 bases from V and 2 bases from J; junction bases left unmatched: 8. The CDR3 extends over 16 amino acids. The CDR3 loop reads CAISVAWTGGTYEQYF. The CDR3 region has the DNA TGTGCCATCAGTGTTGCCTGGACAGGGGGGACCTACGAGCAGTACTTC.

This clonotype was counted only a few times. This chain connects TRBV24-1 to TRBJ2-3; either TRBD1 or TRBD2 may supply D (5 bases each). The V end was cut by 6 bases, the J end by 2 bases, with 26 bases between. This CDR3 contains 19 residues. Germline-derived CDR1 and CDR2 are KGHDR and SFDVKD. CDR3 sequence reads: CATSRNPRLTGRNTDTQYF. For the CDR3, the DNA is TGTGCCACCAGTCGAAACCCACGACTAACGGGGCGGAACACAGATACGCAGTATTTT.

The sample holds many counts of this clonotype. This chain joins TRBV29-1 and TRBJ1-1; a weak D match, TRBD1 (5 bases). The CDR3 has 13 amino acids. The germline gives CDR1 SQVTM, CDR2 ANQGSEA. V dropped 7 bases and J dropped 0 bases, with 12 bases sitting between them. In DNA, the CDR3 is TGCAGCGGGAACGGACACGTGAACACTGAAGCTTTCTTT. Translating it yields CSGNGHVNTEAFF.

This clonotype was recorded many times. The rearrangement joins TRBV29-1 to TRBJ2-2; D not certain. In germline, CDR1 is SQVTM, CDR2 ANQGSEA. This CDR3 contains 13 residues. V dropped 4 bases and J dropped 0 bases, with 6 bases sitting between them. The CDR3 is CSVVKSNTGELFF. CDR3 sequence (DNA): TGCAGCGTTGTCAAGTCGAACACCGGGGAGCTGTTTTTT.

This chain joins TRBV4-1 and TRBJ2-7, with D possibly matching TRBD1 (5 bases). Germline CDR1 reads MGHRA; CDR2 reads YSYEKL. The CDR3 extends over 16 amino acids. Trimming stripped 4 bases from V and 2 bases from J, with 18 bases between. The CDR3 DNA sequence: TGCGCCAGCAGCCTACAATCGACAGCACTTACCTACGAGCAGTACTTC. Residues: CASSLQSTALTYEQYF.

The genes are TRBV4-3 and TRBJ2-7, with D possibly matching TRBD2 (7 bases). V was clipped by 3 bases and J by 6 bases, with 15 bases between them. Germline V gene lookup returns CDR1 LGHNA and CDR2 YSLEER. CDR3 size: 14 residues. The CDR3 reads CASSQTLGGGEQYF. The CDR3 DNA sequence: TGCGCCAGCAGCCAGACCTTGGGAGGGGGCGAGCAGTACTTC.

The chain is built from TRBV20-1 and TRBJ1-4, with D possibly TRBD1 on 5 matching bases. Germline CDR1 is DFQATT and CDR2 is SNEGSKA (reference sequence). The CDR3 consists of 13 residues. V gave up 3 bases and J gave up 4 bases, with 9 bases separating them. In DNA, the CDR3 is TGCAGTGCTAGTCCCCAGGGTAATGAAAAACTGTTTTTT. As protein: CSASPQGNEKLFF.

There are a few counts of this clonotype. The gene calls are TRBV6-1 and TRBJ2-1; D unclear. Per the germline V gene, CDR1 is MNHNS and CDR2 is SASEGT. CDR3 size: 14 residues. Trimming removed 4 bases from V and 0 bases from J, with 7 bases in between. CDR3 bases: TGTGCCAGCAGTGGTGACGCCTCCTACAATGAGCAGTTCTTC. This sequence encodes CASSGDASYNEQFF.

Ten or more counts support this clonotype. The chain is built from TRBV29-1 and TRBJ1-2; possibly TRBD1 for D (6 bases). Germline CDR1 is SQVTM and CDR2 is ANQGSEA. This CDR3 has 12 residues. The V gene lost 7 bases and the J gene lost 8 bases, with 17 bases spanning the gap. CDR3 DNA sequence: TGCAGCGCGAACACAGGGCTCGGCGGCTACACCTTC. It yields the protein CSANTGLGGYTF.

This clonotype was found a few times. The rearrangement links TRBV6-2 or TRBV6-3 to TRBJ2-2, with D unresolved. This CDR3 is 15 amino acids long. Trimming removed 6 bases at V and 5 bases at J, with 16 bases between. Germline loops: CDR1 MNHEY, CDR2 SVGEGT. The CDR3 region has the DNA TGTGCCAGCAGGGGTGCTCAATCTGGGACCGGGGAGCTGTTTTTT. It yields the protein CASRGAQSGTGELFF.

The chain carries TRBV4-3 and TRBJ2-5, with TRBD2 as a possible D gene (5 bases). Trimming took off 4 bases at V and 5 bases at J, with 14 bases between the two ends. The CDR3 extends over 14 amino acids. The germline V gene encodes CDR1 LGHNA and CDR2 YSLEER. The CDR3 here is CASSRAAGAETQYF. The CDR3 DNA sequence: TGCGCCAGCAGCCGAGCTGCGGGTGCGGAGACCCAGTACTTC.

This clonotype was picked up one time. Here the CDR3 reads CASSPRPKGEQYF. The DNA of the CDR3 is TGTGCCAGCTCACCACGACCCAAGGGAGAGCAGTACTTC. The chain is built from TRBV18 and TRBJ2-7; D ambiguous. V was pared by 1 base and J by 7 bases, with 11 bases between. Germline CDR1 is KGHSH and CDR2 is LQKENI. The length of the CDR3 is 13 residues.

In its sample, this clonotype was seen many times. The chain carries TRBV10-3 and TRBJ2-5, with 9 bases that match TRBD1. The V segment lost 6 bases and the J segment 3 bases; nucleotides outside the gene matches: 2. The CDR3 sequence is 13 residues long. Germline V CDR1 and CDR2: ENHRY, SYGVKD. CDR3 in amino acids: CAISGTGKETQYF. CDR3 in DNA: TGTGCCATCAGCGGGACAGGGAAAGAGACCCAGTACTTC.

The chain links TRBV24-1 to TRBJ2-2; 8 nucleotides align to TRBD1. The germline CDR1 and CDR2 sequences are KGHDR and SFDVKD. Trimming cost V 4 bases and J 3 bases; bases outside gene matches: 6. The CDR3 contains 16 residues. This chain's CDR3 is CATSDLTGEDTGELFF. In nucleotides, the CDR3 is TGTGCCACCAGTGACCTGACAGGGGAGGACACCGGGGAGCTGTTTTTT.

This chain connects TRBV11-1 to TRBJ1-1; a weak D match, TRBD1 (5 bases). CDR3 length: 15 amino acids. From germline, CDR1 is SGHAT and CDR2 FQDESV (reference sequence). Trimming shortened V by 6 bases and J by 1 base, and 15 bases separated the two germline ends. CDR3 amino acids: CASSSPLTENTEAFF. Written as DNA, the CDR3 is TGTGCCAGCAGTTCTCCCCTGACAGAGAACACTGAAGCTTTCTTT.